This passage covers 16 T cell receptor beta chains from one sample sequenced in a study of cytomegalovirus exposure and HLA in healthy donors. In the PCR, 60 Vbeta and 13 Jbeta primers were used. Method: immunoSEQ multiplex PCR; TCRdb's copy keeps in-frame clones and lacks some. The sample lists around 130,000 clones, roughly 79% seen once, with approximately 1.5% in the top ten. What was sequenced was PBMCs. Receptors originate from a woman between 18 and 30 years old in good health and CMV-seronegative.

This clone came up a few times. The CDR3 is CASSRVTGTPEAFF. CDR3 DNA: TGTGCCAGCTCCCGGGTAACAGGGACCCCTGAAGCTTTCTTT. V usage is TRBV18 and J usage is TRBJ1-1; D perhaps matches TRBD1 (6 bases). Per germline, CDR1 KGHSH and CDR2 LQKENI. V shed 6 bases and J shed 6 bases, with 17 bases lying between them. CDR3 size: 14 residues.

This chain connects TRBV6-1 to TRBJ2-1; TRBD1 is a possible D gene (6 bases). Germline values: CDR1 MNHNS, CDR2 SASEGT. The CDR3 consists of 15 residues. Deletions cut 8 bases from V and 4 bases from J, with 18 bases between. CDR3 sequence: CASQTNRAGYNEQFF. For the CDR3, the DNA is TGTGCCAGCCAAACGAACAGGGCCGGATACAATGAGCAGTTCTTC.

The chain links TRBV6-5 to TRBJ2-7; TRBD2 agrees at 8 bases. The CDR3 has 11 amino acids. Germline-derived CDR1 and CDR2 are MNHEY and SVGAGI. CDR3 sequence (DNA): TGTGTCAGTACTAGCGGACCCTTGAAGTACTTC. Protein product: CVSTSGPLKYF.

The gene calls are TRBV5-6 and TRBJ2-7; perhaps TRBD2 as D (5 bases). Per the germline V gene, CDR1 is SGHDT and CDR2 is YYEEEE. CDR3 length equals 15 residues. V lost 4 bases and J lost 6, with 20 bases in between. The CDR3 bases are TGTGCCAGCAGCCCGGACCCTATCGCGGGTGGCGAGCAGTACTTC. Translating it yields CASSPDPIAGGEQYF.

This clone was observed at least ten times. CDR3: CASSLEGRVLFF. CDR3 sequence (DNA): TGTGCCAGCAGCTTAGAAGGCAGGGTACTGTTTTTT. This rearrangement joins TRBV7-2 to TRBJ1-4; perhaps TRBD1 as D (5 bases). Germline V gene data show CDR1 as SGHTA and CDR2 as FQGNSA. CDR3 length: 12 residues. Trimming shortened V by 1 base and J by 13 bases, and 10 bases separated the two germline ends.

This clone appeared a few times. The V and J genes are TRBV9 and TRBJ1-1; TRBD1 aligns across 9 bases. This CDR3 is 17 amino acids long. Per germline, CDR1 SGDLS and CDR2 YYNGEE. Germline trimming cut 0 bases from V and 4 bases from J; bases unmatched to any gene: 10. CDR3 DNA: TGTGCCAGCAGCGTAGGGGACAGGGAAGGGCCGGGCACTGAAGCTTTCTTT. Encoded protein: CASSVGDREGPGTEAFF.

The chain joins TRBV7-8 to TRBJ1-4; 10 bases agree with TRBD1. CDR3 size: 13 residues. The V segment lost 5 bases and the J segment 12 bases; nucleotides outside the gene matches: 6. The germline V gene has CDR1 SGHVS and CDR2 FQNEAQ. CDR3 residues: CASSPGQGGELFF. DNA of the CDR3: TGTGCCAGCAGCCCCGGACAGGGGGGGGAACTGTTTTTT.

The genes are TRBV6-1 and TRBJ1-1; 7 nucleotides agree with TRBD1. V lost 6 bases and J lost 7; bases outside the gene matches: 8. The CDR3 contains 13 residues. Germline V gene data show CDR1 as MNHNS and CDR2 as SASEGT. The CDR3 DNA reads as TGTGCCAGCAGCATAACTACAGGGGTTGAAGCTTTCTTT. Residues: CASSITTGVEAFF.

The CDR3 bases are TGTGCTAGTCTGGCGGGAGGACAGCCCCAGCATTTT. Residues: CASLAGGQPQHF. This rearrangement joins TRBV12-5 to TRBJ1-5; D gene uncertain. CDR1 is LGHNT and CDR2 is FRNRAP in the germline V gene. V was pared by 8 bases and J by 7 bases, with 12 bases between. CDR3 size: 12 residues.

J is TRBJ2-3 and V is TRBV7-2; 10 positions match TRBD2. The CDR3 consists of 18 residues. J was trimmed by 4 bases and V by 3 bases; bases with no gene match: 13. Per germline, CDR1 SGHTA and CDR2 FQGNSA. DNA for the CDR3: TGTGCCAGCAGCTTCAGTAAAAGGGCTAGCGGGAGAGCAGATACGCAGTATTTT. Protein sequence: CASSFSKRASGRADTQYF. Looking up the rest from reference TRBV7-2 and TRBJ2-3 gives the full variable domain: GAGVSQSPSNKVTEKGKDVELRCDPISGHTALYWYRQSLGQGLEFLIYFQGNSAPDKSGLPSDRFSAERTGGSVSTLTIQRTQQEDSAVYLCASSFSKRASGRADTQYFGPGTRLTVL.

The CDR3 here is CASREHRVSQPQHF. Written as DNA, the CDR3 is TGTGCCAGCAGAGAACACAGGGTTTCCCAGCCCCAGCATTTT. The chain carries TRBV2 and TRBJ1-5; the D gene is possibly TRBD1 (6 bases). V gave up 6 bases and J gave up 7 bases, with 16 bases separating them. CDR1 is SNHLY and CDR2 is FYNNEI in the germline V gene. There are 14 residues in the CDR3.

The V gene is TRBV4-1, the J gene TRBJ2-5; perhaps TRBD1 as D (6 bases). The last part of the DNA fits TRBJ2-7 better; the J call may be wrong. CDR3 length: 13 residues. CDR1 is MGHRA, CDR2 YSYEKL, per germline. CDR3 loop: CASSQVQGGEQYF. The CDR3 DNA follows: TGCGCCAGCAGCCAAGTACAGGGTGGCGAGCAGTACTTC.

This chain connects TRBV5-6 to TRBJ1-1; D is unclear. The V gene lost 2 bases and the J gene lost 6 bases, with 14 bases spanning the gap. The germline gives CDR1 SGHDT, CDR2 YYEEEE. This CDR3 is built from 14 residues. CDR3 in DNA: TGTGCCAGCAGCTTAATGTCGGGATTTTCTGAAGCTTTCTTT. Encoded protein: CASSLMSGFSEAFF.

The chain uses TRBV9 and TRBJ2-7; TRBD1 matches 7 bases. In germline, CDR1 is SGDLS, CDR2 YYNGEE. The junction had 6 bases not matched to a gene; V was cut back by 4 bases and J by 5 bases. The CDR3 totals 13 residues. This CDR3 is CASSTDRRDEQYF. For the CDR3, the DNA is TGTGCCAGCAGCACGGACAGGCGGGACGAGCAGTACTTC. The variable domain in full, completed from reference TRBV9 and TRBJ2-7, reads DSGVTQTPKHLITATGQRVTLRCSPRSGDLSVYWYQQSLDQGLQFLIQYYNGEERAKGNILERFSAQQFPDLHSELNLSSLELGDSALYFCASSTDRRDEQYFGPGTRLTVT.

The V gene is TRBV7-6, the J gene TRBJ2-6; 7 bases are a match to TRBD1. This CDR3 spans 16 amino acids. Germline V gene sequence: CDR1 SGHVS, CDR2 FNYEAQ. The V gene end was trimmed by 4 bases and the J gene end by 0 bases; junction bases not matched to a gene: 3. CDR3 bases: TGTGCCAGCAGCTCAAGACAGGGCTCTGGGGCCAACGTCCTGACTTTC. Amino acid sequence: CASSSRQGSGANVLTF.

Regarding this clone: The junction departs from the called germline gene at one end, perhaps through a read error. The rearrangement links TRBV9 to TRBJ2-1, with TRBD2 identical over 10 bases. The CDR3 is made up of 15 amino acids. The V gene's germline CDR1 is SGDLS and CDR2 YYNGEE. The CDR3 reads CVSSSSGRAGGEQFF. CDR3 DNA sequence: TGTGTCAGCAGCTCTAGCGGGAGAGCCGGAGGTGAGCAGTTCTTC.